This T cell receptor (beta chain) emerged from a study of CD8 T cells in ankylosing spondylitis (dated 2017 in TCRdb). A note on the overall study: To find TCR variants linked to disease, the study profiled T cell receptor beta repertoires in ankylosing spondylitis patients and healthy donors. The whole study cohort included about a hundred healthy donors and around 25 ankylosing spondylitis patients. Peripheral blood samples were taken, and synovial fluid was additionally collected from ankylosing spondylitis patients.

Study-level results and caveats: The disease-linked clones had a CD8+ phenotype and were found at relatively low frequencies in peripheral blood. Some of the motif variants had been reported before in the synovial fluid and blood of reactive arthritis patients, a finding that suggests common disease-initiation mechanisms. The disease-linked clones were reported as significantly enriched in matched synovial fluid samples from ankylosing spondylitis patients. A TCR beta motif of several highly homologous amino acid variants appeared characteristic of blood from ankylosing spondylitis patients.

TCRdb shows the sequencer as Illumina HiSeq 2500. Quantitative 5'-RACE with molecular barcodes was used to prepare TCR beta libraries. The paper's processing steps were these. A new computational method, built on a probabilistic model of VDJ rearrangement, was used to identify disease-linked TCR variants. TCRdb passed the public sequencing reads through fastp at Q25 and MiXCR, retaining productive beta sequences. All rows with the same CDR3 protein become a single entry with the most common DNA and genes. These V and J calls derive from TCRdb rather than the authors' analysis. Present in this sample are about 220,000 distinct CDR3 sequences, approximately 20% of which were seen just once. Clones ranked in the top ten supply roughly 43% of the sample. Taken from the germline V gene (reference sequence), the CDR1 and CDR2 loops are SGHKS and YYEKEE. The junction shows trimming of 5 bases on V and 1 base on J, plus 13 bases between the germline ends. From the cysteine up to the phenylalanine, the CDR3 has a length of 14 residues. CDR3 DNA only is kept here, 42 bases in frame from base 1.

Only a few counts were recorded for this clonotype. There is no known antigen for this receptor. Base qualities are missing; no much larger clone stands one base away. What was sequenced was blood, either unsorted or a sorted T cell fraction (not recorded which). The source of this sequence is a male donor with ankylosing spondylitis. The chain links TRBV5-5 with TRBJ2-7; the D region possibly corresponds to TRBD2 (6 bases align). The nucleotide sequence is given as TGTGCCAGCAGTTTTCACGGGGGTTCCTACGAGCAGTACTTC. This sequence encodes CASSFHGGSYEQYF.